This T cell receptor beta chain was captured in a study of cytomegalovirus exposure and HLA in healthy donors. Points from the study as a whole: It was taken for granted in presence/absence analyses that sequencing depth across donors was roughly uniform. Reportedly, TCR beta sequences accurately predicted HLA-A and HLA-B alleles in most subjects.

The PCR was carried out with 60 Vbeta primers and 13 Jbeta primers. Clones were read by immunoSEQ multiplex PCR, and TCRdb kept only the in-frame ones, dropping some. Among roughly 140,000 clones, around 74% were seen once, and the ten largest hold over 1.2%. This clone came up once. The target antigen is unknown. The same CDR3 is also encoded by other DNA sequences in this sample. The sequence came from a young man in good health and CMV-seronegative. The specimen sequenced was PBMCs.

CDR3 in DNA: TGTGCCAGCGAGTTTAGGGAGGTTTCAGGGCTGTTTTTT. Its translation is CASEFREVSGLFF. This chain uses TRBV6-1 with TRBJ1-4; D perhaps matches TRBD1 (5 bases). This CDR3 region has 13 residues. Trimming removed 8 bases at V and 14 bases at J, with 21 bases between. Per germline, CDR1 MNHNS and CDR2 SASEGT.